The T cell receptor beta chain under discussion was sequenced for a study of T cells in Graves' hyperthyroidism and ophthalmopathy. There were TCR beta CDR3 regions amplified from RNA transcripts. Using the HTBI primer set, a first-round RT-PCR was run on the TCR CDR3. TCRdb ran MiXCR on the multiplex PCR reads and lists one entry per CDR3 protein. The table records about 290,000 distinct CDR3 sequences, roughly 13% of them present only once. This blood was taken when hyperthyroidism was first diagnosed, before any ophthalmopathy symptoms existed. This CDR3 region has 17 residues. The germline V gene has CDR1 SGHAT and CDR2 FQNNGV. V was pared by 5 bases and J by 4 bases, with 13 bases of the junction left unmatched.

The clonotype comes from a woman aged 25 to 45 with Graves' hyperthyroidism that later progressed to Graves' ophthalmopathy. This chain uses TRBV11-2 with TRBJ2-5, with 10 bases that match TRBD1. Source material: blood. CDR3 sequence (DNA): TGTGCCAGCAGCATCTTCACCGGGACAGGGGTTCGAGAGACCCAGTACTTC. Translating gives CASSIFTGTGVRETQYF.